This T cell receptor (beta chain) was obtained from a study of beta chain features in type 1 diabetes (dated by TCRdb to between 2017 and 2018). Regarding the complete study: No differences in mean age, gender distribution, total cell number or subset yield were found between patients and healthy donors. The study compared the TCRB repertoires of sorted circulating CD4+ T cell subsets in recently diagnosed type 1 diabetes patients with those in matched healthy donors. Across all samples, about 110 million sorted cells were examined, and cell number per subset correlated strongly with RNA yield. Naive and central memory subsets were obtained from all 30 or so donors, but regulatory and stem cell-like memory subsets were isolated from only 8 patients and roughly eight healthy donors. Beyond this particular receptor, the publication reports: In all four CD4+ subsets, TCRB CDR3 length was moderately but significantly shorter in type 1 diabetes patients. Sequencing cDNA rather than genomic DNA could over-represent highly expressing activated cells, although activation and CD3 levels did not differ between groups. Patients with type 1 diabetes made fewer insertions and deleted more nucleotides at VDJ recombination sites, implying thymic rearrangement abnormalities. Naive, central memory and regulatory TCRB repertoires appeared to be more alike among patients than among healthy donors. Shorter templates might have been favored by PCR, but patient and control samples were amplified and corrected together, so both groups would have been affected equally by any skew. Only small numbers of individuals were included in the HLA sub-analyses, which left unresolved whether HLA type had any influence on TCRB rearrangement.

From each donor, a single peripheral blood sample of about 110 mL on average was drawn into heparinised tubes. Naive, central memory, regulatory and stem cell-like memory CD4+ T cells were sorted on a BD FACSAria II using a panel including CD45RO, CCR7, CD25, CD127, CD95 and CD27. All sorted populations exceeded 95% purity. PBMCs were separated immediately by Lymphoprep density gradient centrifugation and were stained directly, without being cultured. So that batch effects would be minimized, each experiment stained and sorted samples in pairs, pairing one healthy donor with one patient. CDR1 is given as KGHSH and CDR2 as LQKENI, both from the germline V gene. Trimming at the junction amounts to 6 bases on V and 4 bases on J, and the germline ends lie 10 bases apart. The CDR3 starts with the cysteine, ends with the phenylalanine, and has 12 residues. Only the CDR3 region is kept as DNA, spanning 36 bases read in frame from base 1.

On this clone: The antigen it binds to is not known. The record has no base qualities; no much larger clone is one base away.

All of the isolated RNA was reverse transcribed with the High Capacity cDNA Reverse Transcription Kit, so expressed TCRB transcripts were sequenced. Deep immunoSEQ sequencing was applied to naive, central memory and regulatory T cell samples, giving an average of roughly 3.3 million total reads per sample. Sorted cells were lysed in RLT buffer, and RNA was extracted using DNase-treated RNeasy Micro or Mini kits according to cell number. Each cell subset was processed on its own to prevent cross-contamination, while patient and healthy donor samples were processed together. The immunoSEQ multiplex PCR was used to amplify TCRB sequences from cDNA, yielding 87-bp fragments that span the CDR3 region. The amplicons were sequenced using the Illumina HiSeq platform. Per the authors' processing: Synthetic template baselines were used to correct PCR bias computationally, reads within Hamming distance 2 were collapsed, and singletons that could not be merged were discarded. Reads were aligned to IMGT to assign V, D and J genes, CDR3 length, and insertions or deletions at six rearrangement sites. Within each subset, clonotype counts were normalized to sorted cell number, and only after that were true diversity and Gini coefficients computed with the tcR R package. Repertoire sharing was quantified using the overlap coefficient calculated on TCRB nucleotide sequences. Out-of-frame TCRB sequences from naive cells were analyzed to stand in for the pre-selection repertoire. In its TCRdb copy, this immuneACCESS table keeps in-frame sequences only and misses some clones. Where compared with another copy, unresolved V genes explain less than half of these, and the others have no known cause. The V and J calls and clone size were taken over from that table, and D and trimming were inferred from the DNA. The sample yields roughly 400,000 clones; roughly 16% were counted once. Under 0.02% of the sample comes from the top ten.

The source material was naive CD4+ T cells from blood. This specimen's cell subset or site label, interpreted: true naive CD4+ T cells. The receptor comes from a woman aged 18-29 years in good health. This chain is built from TRBV18 and TRBJ2-7, and the D gene may be TRBD2, 5 bases matching. The DNA sequence is given as TGTGCCAGCTCCCAACTAGGTTACGAGCAGTACTTC. Its protein product is CASSQLGYEQYF.